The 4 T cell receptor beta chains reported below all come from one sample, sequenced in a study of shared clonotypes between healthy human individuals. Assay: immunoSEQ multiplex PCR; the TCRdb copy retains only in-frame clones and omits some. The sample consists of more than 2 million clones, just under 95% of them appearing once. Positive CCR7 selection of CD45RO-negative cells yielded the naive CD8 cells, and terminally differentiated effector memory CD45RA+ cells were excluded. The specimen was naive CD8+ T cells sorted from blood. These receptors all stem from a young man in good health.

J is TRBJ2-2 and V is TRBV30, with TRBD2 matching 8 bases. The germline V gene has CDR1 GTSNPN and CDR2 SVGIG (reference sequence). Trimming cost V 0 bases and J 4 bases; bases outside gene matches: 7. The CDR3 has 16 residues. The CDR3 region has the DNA TGTGCCTGGAGTGTACTAGCGGAAGAAGTCACCGGGGAGCTGTTTTTT. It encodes CAWSVLAEEVTGELFF. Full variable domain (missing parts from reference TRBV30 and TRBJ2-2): SQTIHQWPATLVQPVGSPLSLECTVEGTSNPNLYWYRQAAGRGLQLLFYSVGIGQISSEVPQNLSASRPQDRQFILSSKKLLLSDSGFYLCAWSVLAEEVTGELFFGEGSRLTVL.

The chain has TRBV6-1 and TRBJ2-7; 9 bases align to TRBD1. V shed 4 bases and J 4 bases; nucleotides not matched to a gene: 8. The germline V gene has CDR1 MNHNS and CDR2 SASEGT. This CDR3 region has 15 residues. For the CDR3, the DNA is TGTGCCAGCAGTGCTGGGACAGGGCACCCTTACGAGCAGTACTTC. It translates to CASSAGTGHPYEQYF.

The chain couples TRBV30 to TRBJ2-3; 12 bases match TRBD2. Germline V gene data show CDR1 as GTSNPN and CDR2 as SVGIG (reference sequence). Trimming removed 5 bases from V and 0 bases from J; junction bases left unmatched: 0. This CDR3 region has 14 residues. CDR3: CAWGLAGSTDTQYF. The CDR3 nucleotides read TGTGCCTGGGGACTAGCGGGGAGCACAGATACGCAGTATTTT.

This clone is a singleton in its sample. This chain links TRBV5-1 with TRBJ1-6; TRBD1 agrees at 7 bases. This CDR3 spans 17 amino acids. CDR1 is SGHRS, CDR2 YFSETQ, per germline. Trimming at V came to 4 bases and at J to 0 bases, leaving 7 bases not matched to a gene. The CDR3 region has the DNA TGCGCCAGCAGCACCACAGGGGCGGGCTCCTATAATTCACCCCTCCACTTT. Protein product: CASSTTGAGSYNSPLHF.